This entry features one TCR beta chain sequence. No antigen is known for it. It is unclear where the CDR3 begins or ends on the DNA, so no DNA is shown, and the CDR3 is as TCRdb lists it. The sample originates from a study of glioma-infiltrating T cells. The germline gives CDR1 MNHEY, CDR2 SMNVEV (reference sequence). The CDR3 adds up to 20 amino acids, both ends counted. The iRepertoire nested amplicon-rescue multiplex PCR amplified TCR alpha and beta CDR3s from RNA. For one-step reverse transcription and amplification, about 90-400 ng of tissue mRNA or PBMC total RNA was used. TCRdb redid the calling of the multiplex PCR reads with MiXCR, one entry per CDR3 protein. The table records 15,000 to 20,000 distinct CDR3 sequences, 55% to 70% of them present only once. Whole-study findings and limits: CDR3 overlap between tissue and blood was very small. Above-expected tissue-blood divergence occurred in all gliomas, most in low-grade ones.

This chain links TRBV27 with TRBJ1-1; TRBD1, the table's D call, was not compared with the DNA. This receptor was obtained from a human donor with low-grade glioma or glioblastoma, undergoing nonglioma brain surgery, or in good health (not recorded which). Sequenced: glioma tissue, nonneoplastic brain tissue, or PBMCs (not recorded which). CDR3: CASSFYICSRGGSMNTEAFF.